These 31 T cell receptor beta chains originate from one sample sequenced in a study of low-dose radiotherapy and immunotherapy resistance in tumors. Alpha and beta chains were covered, as first-strand cDNA relied on TRAV- and TRBV-specific primers. With a constant-region primer and a V-primer adapter, TCRs were subjected to 20 PCR cycles of amplification. TCRdb re-derived calls from the reads in MiXCR, one entry per CDR3 protein. The sample has around 15,000 distinct CDR3 sequences, about 71% seen once. Every receptor here comes from a human donor with advanced metastatic prostate, ovarian, gallbladder or colorectal cancer (not recorded which). This table probably holds off-target reads from a library built for another chain.

The chain uses TRBV5-5 and TRBJ2-2, with 12 bases fitting TRBD2. CDR3 length: 17 amino acids. The ends lost 5 bases at V and 0 bases at J; junction bases unmatched: 5. CDR1 and CDR2 from the germline V gene are SGHKS and YYEKEE (reference sequence). The CDR3, as DNA: TGTGCCAGCAGTCCCCTAGCGGGGGGGCCGAACACCGGGGAGCTGTTTTTT. Residues: CASSPLAGGPNTGELFF.

This clonotype was recorded a few times. The chain carries TRBV2 and TRBJ2-3; D is unresolved. V lost 6 bases and J 0 bases, leaving 22 bases between the germline ends. CDR3 length: 18 residues. Germline V gene lookup returns CDR1 SNHLY and CDR2 FYNNEI. CDR3 DNA sequence: TGTGCCAGCAGCGCCCTTCCCTTCGACGCAGCGAGCACAGATACGCAGTATTTT. Protein: CASSALPFDAASTDTQYF.

This sequence joins TRBV20-1 and TRBJ2-3, with 10 bases identical to TRBD2. The CDR3 loop spans 15 amino acids. V shed 3 bases, J shed 5 bases, and the junction held 8 bases outside the gene matches. CDR1 DFQATT and CDR2 SNEGSKA come from the germline V gene (reference sequence). The CDR3 coding sequence is TGCAGTGCTAGCGGGCTAGCGGGAGACCAAGATACGCAGTATTTT. Translation: CSASGLAGDQDTQYF.

The chain has TRBV6-6 and TRBJ2-7, with a weak D call TRBD2 (5 bases). In germline, CDR1 is MNHNY, CDR2 SVGAGI (reference sequence). This CDR3 contains 14 residues. Deletions cut 5 bases from V and 2 bases from J, with 13 bases between. CDR3 residues: CASSIPGTTYEQYF. DNA of the CDR3: TGTGCCAGCAGTATCCCGGGAACAACCTACGAGCAGTACTTC.

The V call is TRBV9, the J call TRBJ2-1, with D perhaps matching TRBD1 (6 bases). V lost 3 bases, J lost 0 bases, and 10 bases lay in between. Germline CDR1 SGDLS, CDR2 YYNGEE. The CDR3 consists of 15 residues. The CDR3 DNA is TGTGCCAGCAGCGCAGGACAGAGCTCCTACAATGAGCAGTTCTTC. Amino acids: CASSAGQSSYNEQFF.

This clonotype was found once. The chain carries TRBV4-1 and TRBJ1-2; no clear D gene. The germline V gene encodes CDR1 MGHRA and CDR2 YSYEKL. The CDR3 is made up of 15 amino acids. V lost 0 bases and J lost 1, with 9 bases in between. CDR3 coding DNA: TGCGCCAGCAGCCAAGAAGCCAGTCTTAACTATGGCTACACCTTC. As protein: CASSQEASLNYGYTF.

This rearrangement joins TRBV7-9 to TRBJ2-3; a weak D match, TRBD1 (5 bases). There are 13 residues in the CDR3. The germline V and J ends were trimmed by 2 bases and 12 bases, with 15 bases remaining between them. Germline CDR1 and CDR2: SEHNR and FQNEAQ (reference sequence). In nucleotides, the CDR3 is TGTGCCAGCAGCTTAACCAGGGAAGGGTTTCAGTATTTT. It yields the protein CASSLTREGFQYF.

The rearrangement joins TRBV20-1 to TRBJ2-1, with 10 bases fitting TRBD2. Germline assignment: CDR1 DFQATT and CDR2 SNEGSKA (reference sequence). V dropped 0 bases and J dropped 7; count of bases not matched to a gene: 12. There are 17 residues in the CDR3. The CDR3 DNA is TGCAGTGCTAGAGATGTGGGTAGCGGGGGGTTTTTTAATGAGCAGTTCTTC. Protein: CSARDVGSGGFFNEQFF.

The chain carries TRBV5-1 and TRBJ2-7; TRBD1 might be the D (6 bases). CDR3 size: 14 residues. The germline V gene encodes CDR1 SGHRS and CDR2 YFSETQ. The ends were cut back, 0 bases at V and 3 bases at J, with 10 bases in the middle. CDR3 DNA: TGCGCCAGCAGCTTGGCACAGGGTGGCTACGAGCAGTACTTC. It encodes CASSLAQGGYEQYF.

CDR3 residues: CAGNTGGRTGELFF. CDR3 nucleotide sequence: TGTGCCGGGAATACGGGAGGTCGCACCGGGGAGCTGTTTTTT. The rearrangement uses TRBV28 and TRBJ2-2; 7 bases map to TRBD2. Unmatched junction bases numbered 10, after V lost 11 bases and J lost 4 bases. The CDR3 loop spans 14 amino acids. Germline V gene sequence: CDR1 MDHEN, CDR2 SYDVKM. The full variable domain, in which reference TRBV28 and TRBJ2-2 provide the parts outside the CDR3, is DVKVTQSSRYLVKRTGEKVFLECVQDMDHENMFWYRQDPGLGLRLIYFSYDVKMKEKGDIPEGYSVSREKKERFSLILESASTNQTSMYLCAGNTGGRTGELFFGEGSRLTVL.

The chain has TRBV28 and TRBJ2-7; 8 positions match TRBD2. The V segment lost 5 bases and the J segment 2 bases; nucleotides outside the gene matches: 5. CDR3 length: 14 residues. Germline-derived CDR1 and CDR2 are MDHEN and SYDVKM. CDR3 in amino acids: CASSPVGLAYEQYF. The CDR3 DNA reads TGTGCCAGCAGTCCCGTGGGACTAGCCTACGAGCAGTACTTC.

The chain recombines TRBV9 with TRBJ2-3, with no clear D. Germline values: CDR1 SGDLS, CDR2 YYNGEE. Trimming removed 1 base at V and 2 bases at J, with 14 bases between. This CDR3 spans 16 amino acids. In DNA form, the CDR3 reads TGTGCCAGCAGCGTATCCCAAGACCAGTTCACAGATACGCAGTATTTT. Its translation is CASSVSQDQFTDTQYF. Filled out from reference TRBV9 and TRBJ2-3, the complete variable domain reads DSGVTQTPKHLITATGQRVTLRCSPRSGDLSVYWYQQSLDQGLQFLIQYYNGEERAKGNILERFSAQQFPDLHSELNLSSLELGDSALYFCASSVSQDQFTDTQYFGPGTRLTVL.

There are a few counts of this clonotype. The rearrangement uses TRBV12-3 or TRBV12-4 and TRBJ2-7, with a weak D call TRBD1 (5 bases). The CDR3 sequence is 14 residues long. V lost 3 bases and J lost 1, with 10 bases in between. The CDR3 DNA reads TGTGCCAGCAGTTTGCAGGGTACGTCCTACGAGCAGTACTTC. Translation: CASSLQGTSYEQYF.

The rearrangement links TRBV6-2 or TRBV6-3 to TRBJ2-2, with 12 bases matching TRBD2. Germline CDR1 is MNHEY and CDR2 is SVGEGT. The CDR3 spans 18 residues. V was pared by 5 bases and J by 6 bases, with 13 bases of the junction left unmatched. The chain's CDR3 is CASSDTSGRTRRPGELFF. CDR3 nucleotides: TGTGCCAGCAGTGACACTAGCGGGAGGACCCGCCGGCCCGGGGAGCTGTTTTTT.

J is TRBJ2-1 and V is TRBV2; 10 bases fit TRBD2. CDR1 is SNHLY and CDR2 is FYNNEI in the germline V gene. The J segment lost 7 bases and the V segment lost 0 bases, leaving 18 bases of the junction unmatched. This CDR3 contains 20 residues. For the CDR3, the DNA is TGTGCCAGCAGTGAAGCGCTTCGGGCGCCGGGACTAGCGACGGGGAATGAGCAGTTCTTC. It encodes CASSEALRAPGLATGNEQFF.

This clonotype was seen a few times. The V call is TRBV18, the J call TRBJ2-3; D call uncertain. The CDR3 spans 14 residues. Germline CDR1 is KGHSH and CDR2 is LQKENI. V was trimmed by 3 bases and J by 1 base, leaving 8 bases between them. CDR3 bases: TGTGCCAGCTCACCTGTCGAGGGCACAGATACGCAGTATTTT. Protein sequence: CASSPVEGTDTQYF.

V is TRBV6-5 and J is TRBJ2-1; 14 bases align to TRBD2. The CDR3 contains 15 residues. The ends lost 2 bases at V and 6 bases at J; junction bases unmatched: 0. Germline-derived CDR1 and CDR2 are MNHEY and SVGAGI. CDR3: CASSYGTSGGNEQFF. The CDR3 bases are TGTGCCAGCAGTTACGGGACTAGCGGGGGCAATGAGCAGTTCTTC.

This clonotype has a handful of counts. The chain couples TRBV28 to TRBJ1-2; D possibly corresponds to TRBD1 (6 bases). V was clipped by 8 bases and J by 3 bases, with 19 bases between them. Germline V gene sequence: CDR1 MDHEN, CDR2 SYDVKM. This CDR3 spans 15 amino acids. CDR3 bases: TGTGCCAGCGTAGAAAACAGGGCTTTTCACTATGGCTACACCTTC. Translated, it gives CASVENRAFHYGYTF.

The gene calls are TRBV6-1 and TRBJ2-1; perhaps TRBD1 as D (6 bases). Germline V gives CDR1 MNHNS, CDR2 SASEGT. The CDR3 is 13 residues long. The V gene lost 6 bases and the J gene lost 4 bases, with 10 bases spanning the gap. CDR3 sequence reads: CASRFGQYNEQFF. CDR3 nucleotide sequence: TGTGCCAGCAGATTTGGACAGTACAATGAGCAGTTCTTC.

V and J are TRBV5-6 and TRBJ2-1; D possibly corresponds to TRBD1 (7 bases). Germline V gives CDR1 SGHDT, CDR2 YYEEEE. Trimming cost V 3 bases and J 9 bases, with 19 bases left between them. The length of the CDR3 is 15 residues. CDR3 bases: TGTGCCAGCAGCTCTCAGGGGGGCCGGGGCGGTGAGCAGTTCTTC. It specifies CASSSQGGRGGEQFF.

J is TRBJ2-2 and V is TRBV19, with TRBD2 matching 8 bases. The trim removed 3 bases at V and 3 bases at J, leaving 12 bases unmatched. The CDR3 length is 18 residues. CDR1 LNHDA and CDR2 SQIVND come from the germline V gene (reference sequence). CDR3 DNA: TGTGCCAGTAGTATCCGCCATAGCGGGAAAGGGGACACCGGGGAGCTGTTTTTT. This codes for CASSIRHSGKGDTGELFF.

This clonotype was seen only a few times. This chain links TRBV19 with TRBJ2-7; a weak D match, TRBD2 (5 bases). Germline V gene sequence: CDR1 LNHDA, CDR2 SQIVND (reference sequence). This CDR3 region has 13 residues. Trimming cost V 2 bases and J 6 bases, with 11 bases left between them. The DNA for the CDR3 is TGTGCCAGTAGTATAACGGGAAACGGCGAGCAGTACTTC. Translating it yields CASSITGNGEQYF.

This chain links TRBV2 with TRBJ2-1; 8 bases are a match to TRBD2. This CDR3 region has 18 residues. V lost 3 bases and J lost 2; bases outside the gene matches: 12. Germline V gives CDR1 SNHLY, CDR2 FYNNEI. For the CDR3, the DNA is TGTGCCAGCAGTGAGACTAGCGCCAAAATATTTACCTACAATGAGCAGTTCTTC. Translating gives CASSETSAKIFTYNEQFF.

The chain links TRBV11-2 to TRBJ2-3; 13 bases fit TRBD2. The J segment lost 6 bases and the V segment lost 5 bases, leaving 8 bases of the junction unmatched. Germline assignment: CDR1 SGHAT and CDR2 FQNNGV. This CDR3 has 16 residues. The CDR3 DNA reads TGTGCCAGCAGCCGACTAGCGGGGGGCCCCGGTGATACGCAGTATTTT. Protein product: CASSRLAGGPGDTQYF.

The gene calls are TRBV11-2 and TRBJ2-1, with 12 bases lining up with TRBD2. The J segment lost 9 bases and the V segment lost 5 bases, leaving 11 bases of the junction unmatched. There are 16 residues in the CDR3. Germline CDR1 is SGHAT and CDR2 is FQNNGV. The CDR3 DNA follows: TGTGCCAGCAGCACCTCACTAGCGGGAGGCGGAGGTGAGCAGTTCTTC. Residues: CASSTSLAGGGGEQFF.

The rearrangement joins TRBV5-1 to TRBJ2-7; D uncertain. Trimming cost V 0 bases and J 6 bases, with 10 bases left between them. This CDR3 comprises 13 residues. Per germline, CDR1 SGHRS and CDR2 YFSETQ. DNA for the CDR3: TGCGCCAGCAGCTTGGTGGGGTCTGGCGAGCAGTACTTC. Translation gives CASSLVGSGEQYF.

With regard to this clonotype: At one of its ends the junction is not consistent with the germline gene, which may arise from a read error. This CDR3 is CASTLQRTNTDTQYF. Written as DNA, the CDR3 is TGCGCCAGCACCTTGCAGCGGACTAACACAGATACGCAGTATTTT. The chain has TRBV5-1 and TRBJ2-3; TRBD2 might be the D (6 bases). Germline CDR1 and CDR2: SGHRS and YFSETQ. The CDR3 loop spans 15 amino acids.

The chain joins TRBV6-2 or TRBV6-3 to TRBJ2-1; D is possibly TRBD1 or TRBD2 (5 bases each). Germline assignment: CDR1 MNHEY and CDR2 SVGEGT. Trimming left V 2 bases short and J 9 bases short, with 17 bases between. This CDR3 contains 15 residues. CDR3 residues: CASSYIRTLGTEQFF. In nucleotides, the CDR3 is TGTGCCAGCAGTTACATCCGGACACTGGGGACTGAGCAGTTCTTC.

The chain carries TRBV6-5 and TRBJ2-7, with 9 bases identical to TRBD2. CDR3 size: 16 residues. Germline loops: CDR1 MNHEY, CDR2 SVGAGI. Losses at the gene ends were 0 bases for V and 3 bases for J; bases not matched to a gene: 6. DNA of the CDR3: TGTGCCAGCAGTTACTCGTTCCTAGCGGGGAGCTACGAGCAGTACTTC. Protein: CASSYSFLAGSYEQYF.

V usage is TRBV5-1 and J usage is TRBJ2-7; 10 bases match TRBD1. The germline V gene has CDR1 SGHRS and CDR2 YFSETQ. With 5 bases clipped from V and 3 bases from J, the junction kept 2 bases outside the gene matches. The CDR3 contains 13 residues. For the CDR3, the DNA is TGCGCCAGCAGACGGGACAGGGGCTACGAGCAGTACTTC. Its protein is CASRRDRGYEQYF.

This clonotype has just one count. This sequence joins TRBV7-3 and TRBJ2-3, with 8 bases aligning to TRBD2. Germline CDR1 reads SGHTA; CDR2 reads FQGTGA. Unmatched junction bases numbered 10, after V lost 5 bases and J lost 6 bases. The CDR3 extends over 15 amino acids. The CDR3 reads CASSLLGLVKDTQYF. CDR3 nucleotide sequence: TGTGCCAGCAGCCTCCTGGGACTAGTAAAGGATACGCAGTATTTT. Full variable domain (remainder filled in from reference TRBV7-3 and TRBJ2-3): GAGVSQTPSNKVTEKGKYVELRCDPISGHTALYWYRQSLGQGPEFLIYFQGTGAADDSGLPNDRFFAVRPEGSVSTLKIQRTERGDSAVYLCASSLLGLVKDTQYFGPGTRLTVL.